The 24 T cell receptor beta chains given below trace back to one sample, sequenced in a study of blood T cell repertoires in COVID-19. Clones were sequenced by immunoSEQ multiplex PCR, and TCRdb holds only the in-frame ones, with some missing. The table lists about 58,000 clones, around 85% of them singletons, with roughly 4.3% in the top ten. The specimen was peripheral blood. These receptors all stem from a man aged 35-49 years with active COVID-19.

This clone was detected once. The V and J genes are TRBV27 and TRBJ1-2, with D unclear. With 10 bases removed from V and 1 base from J, the gap between germline ends came to 22 bases. Germline loops: CDR1 MNHEY, CDR2 SMNVEV (reference sequence). The CDR3 spans 16 residues. In DNA, the CDR3 is TGTGCCACCTCTTTATGGGCTTCCGGGGATAACTATGGCTACACCTTC. The encoded protein is CATSLWASGDNYGYTF.

The J gene is TRBJ2-2, the V gene TRBV30, with D maybe TRBD1 (8 bases). Trimming stripped 0 bases from V and 13 bases from J, with 18 bases between. CDR1 and CDR2 (germline): GTSNPN, SVGIG (reference sequence). The CDR3 has 14 residues. The CDR3 coding sequence is TGTGCCTGGAGTGTTGGCACAGGGGGGGGAGGGCTGTTTTTT. This gives the protein CAWSVGTGGGGLFF.

This chain joins TRBV29-1 and TRBJ1-3, with D maybe TRBD1 (5 bases). V was pared by 7 bases and J by 0 bases, with 10 bases between. The CDR3 length is 13 residues. CDR1 and CDR2 from the germline V gene are SQVTM and ANQGSEA. CDR3 coding DNA: TGCAGCGCTGGGGCCACCTCTGGAAACACCATATATTTT. Amino acid sequence: CSAGATSGNTIYF.

This chain uses TRBV12-3 or TRBV12-4 with TRBJ1-1, with a possible D match to TRBD1 (5 bases). Deletions cut 6 bases from V and 5 bases from J, with 13 bases between. The CDR3 is 13 residues long. The CDR3 sequence is CASRRDGGTEAFF. The CDR3 DNA reads as TGTGCCAGCAGGAGGGACGGAGGGACTGAAGCTTTCTTT.

This clone has more than one count but fewer than ten. The chain recombines TRBV11-2 with TRBJ2-3, with TRBD2 matching over 7 bases. Germline CDR1 SGHAT, CDR2 FQNNGV. The CDR3 is 15 residues long. The V gene end was trimmed by 11 bases and the J gene end by 2 bases; junction bases not matched to a gene: 13. The DNA for the CDR3 is TGTGCCCCCCGAGGGGCTAGCGGTCACACAGATACGCAGTATTTT. Residues: CAPRGASGHTDTQYF.

This sequence joins TRBV7-3 and TRBJ1-6; 8 bases line up with TRBD1. From germline, CDR1 is SGHTA and CDR2 FQGTGA. CDR3 length equals 15 residues. Trimming removed 2 bases from V and 7 bases from J; junction bases left unmatched: 4. The CDR3 DNA sequence: TGTGCCAGCAGCTTACAGGGGGCAGGGAATTCACCCCTCCACTTT. As protein: CASSLQGAGNSPLHF.

This chain uses TRBV5-1 with TRBJ2-6; 8 bases line up with TRBD1. With V trimmed by 1 base and J by 0 bases, 6 bases remained unmatched. CDR3 length equals 18 residues. In germline, CDR1 is SGHRS, CDR2 YFSETQ. The CDR3 DNA reads TGCGCCAGCAGCTTGAAGACAGGGGCCATCTCTGGGGCCAACGTCCTGACTTTC. It yields the protein CASSLKTGAISGANVLTF. The variable domain in full, with the rest retrieved from reference TRBV5-1 and TRBJ2-6, is KAGVTQTPRYLIKTRGQQVTLSCSPISGHRSVSWYQQTPGQGLQFLFEYFSETQRNKGNFPGRFSGRQFSNSRSEMNVSTLELGDSALYLCASSLKTGAISGANVLTFGAGSRLTVL.

The gene calls are TRBV6-2 or TRBV6-3 and TRBJ2-3, with 10 bases matching TRBD1. Germline CDR1 MNHEY, CDR2 SVGEGT. The CDR3 length is 17 residues. The V gene end was trimmed by 2 bases and the J gene end by 2 bases; junction bases not matched to a gene: 7. The CDR3 protein is CASSYASGTGDTDTQYF. In DNA, the CDR3 is TGTGCCAGCAGTTACGCATCCGGGACAGGGGACACAGATACGCAGTATTTT.

This chain links TRBV4-2 with TRBJ2-1; 7 positions agree with TRBD2. The CDR3 totals 17 residues. Trimming cost V 1 base and J 7 bases; bases outside gene matches: 13. CDR1 and CDR2 from the germline V gene are LGHNA and YNFKEQ. The CDR3 DNA is TGTGCCAGCAGCCAAGTCCTTCCGGGGGAGGGCCTTAATGAGCAGTTCTTC. Translated: CASSQVLPGEGLNEQFF.

This clone has more than one count but fewer than ten. This chain uses TRBV11-2 with TRBJ1-2; D might be TRBD1 (5 bases). Trimming took off 4 bases at V and 4 bases at J, with 16 bases between the two ends. This CDR3 region has 15 residues. Germline CDR1 is SGHAT and CDR2 is FQNNGV. The CDR3 DNA is TGTGCCAGCAGCTCGCTATGGAGGGGCATCTATGGCTACACCTTC. It specifies CASSSLWRGIYGYTF.

This clone was seen a few times. V is TRBV3-1 (or the pseudogene TRBV3-2) and J is TRBJ1-2, with D tentatively TRBD1 (5 bases). CDR3 length: 15 amino acids. Looked up from germline, CDR1 is LGHDT and CDR2 is YNNKEL (reference sequence). Trimming left V 0 bases short and J 3 bases short, with 11 bases between. CDR3 sequence (DNA): TGTGCCAGCAGCCAAGAGGAGGGACGGTACTATGGCTACACCTTC. Translating gives CASSQEEGRYYGYTF.

V gene TRBV18 combines with J gene TRBJ2-7, with 15 bases matching TRBD2. Germline loops: CDR1 KGHSH, CDR2 LQKENI. Trimming at V came to 3 bases and at J to 0 bases, leaving 12 bases not matched to a gene. CDR3 length: 20 amino acids. The CDR3 loop reads CASSPRAGLAGGRSSYEQYF. Here the CDR3 DNA reads TGTGCCAGCTCACCTCGAGCCGGACTAGCGGGAGGGAGGAGCTCCTACGAGCAGTACTTC.

The J gene is TRBJ1-2, the V gene TRBV5-1, with D maybe TRBD1 (5 bases). Germline values: CDR1 SGHRS, CDR2 YFSETQ. This CDR3 has 13 residues. V was pared by 4 bases and J by 2 bases, with 9 bases between. The CDR3 DNA follows: TGCGCCAGCAGCAAAGACAGAAACTATGGCTACACCTTC. This codes for CASSKDRNYGYTF.

This chain's CDR3 is CASSLERQGPQHF. DNA for the CDR3: TGTGCCAGCAGCTTGGAAAGGCAGGGCCCCCAGCATTTT. The V gene is TRBV5-4, the J gene TRBJ1-5; maybe TRBD1 (5 bases). The length of the CDR3 is 13 residues. Germline V gene lookup returns CDR1 SGHNT and CDR2 YYREEE (reference sequence). V lost 0 bases and J lost 10, with 11 bases in between.

The chain links TRBV10-1 to TRBJ1-1; D uncertain. The CDR3 is made up of 13 amino acids. V shed 3 bases and J shed 4 bases, with 9 bases lying between them. Germline-derived CDR1 and CDR2 are WNHNN and SYGVQD (reference sequence). The CDR3 region has the DNA TGCGCCAGCAGTGATATATCGGGCACTGAAGCTTTCTTT. Residues: CASSDISGTEAFF.

The chain is built from TRBV28 and TRBJ1-2, with D perhaps matching TRBD1 (5 bases). Germline loops: CDR1 MDHEN, CDR2 SYDVKM. The CDR3 consists of 17 residues. V was shortened by 6 bases and J by 5 bases, with 25 bases between the two germline ends. For the CDR3, the DNA is TGTGCCAGCAGGAATCGCCGAAGGGGCATCGGTTGGTATGGCTACACCTTC. Amino acid sequence: CASRNRRRGIGWYGYTF.

This chain connects TRBV16 to TRBJ1-1; the D is unclear. The length of the CDR3 is 14 residues. CDR1 is KGHSY, CDR2 FQNENV, per germline. Deletions cut 1 base from V and 1 base from J, with 7 bases between. In DNA, the CDR3 is TGTGCCAGCAGCCAATTTAACACGAACACTGAAGCTTTCTTT. As protein: CASSQFNTNTEAFF.

The chain uses TRBV7-2 and TRBJ2-3; 11 bases fit TRBD2. CDR1 is SGHTA, CDR2 FQGNSA, per germline. There are 16 residues in the CDR3. The ends lost 0 bases at V and 2 bases at J; junction bases unmatched: 1. CDR3 nucleotides: TGTGCCAGCAGCTTAGCGGGACTAGCGGACACAGATACGCAGTATTTT. Its translation: CASSLAGLADTDTQYF.

J is TRBJ2-5 and V is TRBV3-1 (or the pseudogene TRBV3-2); maybe TRBD1 (6 bases). Trimming cost V 6 bases and J 4 bases, with 12 bases left between them. CDR1 is LGHDT and CDR2 is YNNKEL in the germline V gene (reference sequence). CDR3 length: 13 amino acids. CDR3 in amino acids: CASRQGSRETQYF. Here the CDR3 DNA reads TGTGCCAGCAGGCAGGGGTCACGAGAGACCCAGTACTTC.

This sequence joins TRBV15 and TRBJ1-2; 8 positions agree with TRBD1. V shed 1 base, J shed 7 bases, and the junction held 11 bases outside the gene matches. This CDR3 contains 16 residues. The germline V gene has CDR1 LNHNV and CDR2 YYDKDF (reference sequence). CDR3 DNA sequence: TGTGCCACCAGCAGAGTCAGGGGGCGCGGTCTCGCTGGCTACACCTTC. Translated, it gives CATSRVRGRGLAGYTF.

This clone was observed a handful of times. The chain links TRBV6-4 to TRBJ2-2, with 7 positions matching TRBD2. This CDR3 has 16 amino acids. Unmatched junction bases numbered 8, after V lost 1 base and J lost 6 bases. Germline loops: CDR1 MRHNA, CDR2 SNTAGT. CDR3 in DNA: TGTGCCAGCAGTGACTTGGCGGGAGATAGCGCCGGGGAGCTGTTTTTT. This codes for CASSDLAGDSAGELFF.

In its sample, this clone was seen many times. This sequence joins TRBV6-5 and TRBJ1-5, with D possibly being TRBD1 (5 bases). CDR3 length equals 15 residues. Per germline, CDR1 MNHEY and CDR2 SVGAGI. V was pared by 8 bases and J by 5 bases, with 19 bases between. CDR3: CASWQPGNTDQPQHF. CDR3 nucleotide sequence: TGTGCCAGCTGGCAACCAGGGAACACGGATCAGCCCCAGCATTTT.

The chain has TRBV19 and TRBJ2-1; 12 nucleotides align to TRBD2. Germline V CDR1 and CDR2: LNHDA, SQIVND (reference sequence). The CDR3 spans 18 residues. With 3 bases clipped from V and 2 bases from J, the junction kept 8 bases outside the gene matches. In DNA form, the CDR3 reads TGTGCCAGTAGTATCTCTAGCGGGAGGGCCAGCGCCTACAATGAGCAGTTCTTC. Translated: CASSISSGRASAYNEQFF.

V usage is TRBV28 and J usage is TRBJ2-1; a weak D match, TRBD2 (5 bases). This CDR3 has 16 residues. Looked up from germline, CDR1 is MDHEN and CDR2 is SYDVKM. V was pared by 3 bases and J by 5 bases, with 17 bases between. The CDR3 protein is CASSFRLASWDNEQFF. The CDR3 nucleotides are TGTGCCAGCAGTTTTAGGCTAGCCTCTTGGGACAATGAGCAGTTCTTC.